This TCR beta chain was sequenced for a study of regulatory T cells in long-lasting Graves disease. Time point specified: newly diagnosed GD, antithyroid drugs for less than 3 months. PBMCs were the source of the RNA used for TCR sequencing. With respect to this clonotype: A much larger clone sits a single nucleotide away, making a read error possible.

Building the TCR beta libraries relied on iRepertoire HTBI primers, and CDR3 regions underwent Arm-PCR. TCRdb independently ran MiXCR on the multiplex PCR reads; one entry per CDR3 protein. The table has 300,000 to 400,000 distinct CDR3 sequences, 15% to 18% seen once. This receptor was identified in a female donor with Graves disease. The material sequenced was peripheral blood mononuclear cells (PBMCs), taken at new diagnosis, from a patient treated with antithyroid drugs.

The CDR3 DNA is TGTGCCAGCAGCCAAGCGGGGGGCCTTTACGAGCAGTTCTTC. It encodes CASSQAGGLYEQFF. The chain joins TRBV14 to TRBJ2-3; D is possibly TRBD2 (7 bases). The J call may be in error: the DNA end matches TRBJ2-1 better. CDR1 is SGHDN and CDR2 is FVKESK in the germline V gene. The length of the CDR3 is 14 residues.